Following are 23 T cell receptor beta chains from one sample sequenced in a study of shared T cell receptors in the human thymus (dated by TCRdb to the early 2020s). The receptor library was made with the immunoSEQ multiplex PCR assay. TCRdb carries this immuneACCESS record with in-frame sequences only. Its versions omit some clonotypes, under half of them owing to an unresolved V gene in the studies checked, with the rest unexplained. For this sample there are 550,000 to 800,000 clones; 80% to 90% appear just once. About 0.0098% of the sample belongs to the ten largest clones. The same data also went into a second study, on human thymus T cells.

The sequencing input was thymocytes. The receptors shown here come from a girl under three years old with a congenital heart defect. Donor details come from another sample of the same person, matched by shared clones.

The CDR3 loop reads CASSYVAGDLDTQYF. DNA of the CDR3: TGTGCCAGCAGTTACGTGGCGGGGGACCTAGATACGCAGTATTTT. The chain has TRBV6-5 and TRBJ2-3, with 7 bases lining up with TRBD2. V trimming: 2 bases; J trimming: 5 bases; junction bases outside the gene matches: 7. The germline gives CDR1 MNHEY, CDR2 SVGAGI. The CDR3 runs to 15 residues.

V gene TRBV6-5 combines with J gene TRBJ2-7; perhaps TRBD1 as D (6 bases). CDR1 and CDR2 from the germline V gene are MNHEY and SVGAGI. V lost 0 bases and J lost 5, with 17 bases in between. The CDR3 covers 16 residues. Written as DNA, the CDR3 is TGTGCCAGCAGTTACTCGACCTTTGGCAGGGGAGACGAGCAGTACTTC. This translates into CASSYSTFGRGDEQYF.

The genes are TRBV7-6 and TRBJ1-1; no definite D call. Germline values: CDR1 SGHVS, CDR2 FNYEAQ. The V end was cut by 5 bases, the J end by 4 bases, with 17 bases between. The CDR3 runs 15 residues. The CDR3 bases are TGTGCCAGCAGCCACGAGGGCCCACTCGGCACTGAAGCTTTCTTT. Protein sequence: CASSHEGPLGTEAFF.

CDR3 nucleotides: TGTGCCATCAGTTATTTGGACCTTGGGGGGGTGAGCCAAGAGACCCAGTACTTC. It encodes CAISYLDLGGVSQETQYF. The chain employs TRBV10-3 and TRBJ2-5; 7 bases match TRBD2. The J segment lost 1 base and the V segment lost 5 bases, leaving 16 bases of the junction unmatched. Germline V gene lookup returns CDR1 ENHRY and CDR2 SYGVKD. CDR3 length: 18 amino acids.

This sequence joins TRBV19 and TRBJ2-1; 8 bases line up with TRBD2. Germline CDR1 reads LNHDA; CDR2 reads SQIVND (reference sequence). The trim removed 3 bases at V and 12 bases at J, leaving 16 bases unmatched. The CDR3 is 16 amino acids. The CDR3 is CASSMSPRRGERRQFF. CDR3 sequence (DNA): TGTGCCAGTAGTATGTCTCCTAGGCGGGGGGAAAGGAGGCAGTTCTTC.

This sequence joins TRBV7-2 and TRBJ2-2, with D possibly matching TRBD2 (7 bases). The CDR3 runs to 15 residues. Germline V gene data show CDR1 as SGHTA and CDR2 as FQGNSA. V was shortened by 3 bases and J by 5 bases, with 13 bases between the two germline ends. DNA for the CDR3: TGTGCCAGCAGCTTTGGGGGGGCCGATACCGGGGAGCTGTTTTTT. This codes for CASSFGGADTGELFF.

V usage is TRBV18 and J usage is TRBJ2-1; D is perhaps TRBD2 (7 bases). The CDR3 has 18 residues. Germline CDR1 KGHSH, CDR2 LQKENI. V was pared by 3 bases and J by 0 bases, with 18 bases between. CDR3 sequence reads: CASSPYPGAGDSYNEQFF. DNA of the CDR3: TGTGCCAGCTCACCTTATCCGGGGGCGGGGGACTCCTACAATGAGCAGTTCTTC. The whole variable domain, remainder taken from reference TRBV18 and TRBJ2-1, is NAGVMQNPRHLVRRRGQEARLRCSPMKGHSHVYWYRQLPEEGLKFMVYLQKENIIDESGMPKERFSAEFPKEGPSILRIQQVVRGDSAAYFCASSPYPGAGDSYNEQFFGPGTRLTVL.

CDR3: CASSLERTMNTEAFF. DNA of the CDR3: TGTGCCAGCAGCTTAGAAAGGACAATGAACACTGAAGCTTTCTTT. The chain employs TRBV13 and TRBJ1-1; D may be TRBD1 (5 bases). Trimming stripped 1 base from V and 0 bases from J, with 9 bases between. The germline V gene has CDR1 PRHDT and CDR2 FYEKMQ (reference sequence). The CDR3 runs to 15 residues.

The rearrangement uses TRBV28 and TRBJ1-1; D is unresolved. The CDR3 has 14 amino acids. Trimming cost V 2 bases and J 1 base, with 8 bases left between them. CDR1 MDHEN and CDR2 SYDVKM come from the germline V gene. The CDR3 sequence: CASSLTSKNTEAFF. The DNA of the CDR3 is TGTGCCAGCAGTTTAACATCGAAGAACACTGAAGCTTTCTTT.

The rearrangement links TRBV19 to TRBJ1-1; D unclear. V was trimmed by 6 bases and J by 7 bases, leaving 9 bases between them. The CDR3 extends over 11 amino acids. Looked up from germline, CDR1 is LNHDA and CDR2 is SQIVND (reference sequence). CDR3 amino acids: CASRTEGEAFF. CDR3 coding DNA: TGTGCCAGTAGGACTGAGGGTGAAGCTTTCTTT.

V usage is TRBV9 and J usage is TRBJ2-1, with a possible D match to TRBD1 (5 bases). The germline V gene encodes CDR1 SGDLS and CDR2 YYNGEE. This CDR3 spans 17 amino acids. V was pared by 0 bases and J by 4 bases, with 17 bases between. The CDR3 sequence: CASSVGIWGQGYNEQFF. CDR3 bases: TGTGCCAGCAGCGTAGGGATTTGGGGCCAGGGTTACAATGAGCAGTTCTTC.

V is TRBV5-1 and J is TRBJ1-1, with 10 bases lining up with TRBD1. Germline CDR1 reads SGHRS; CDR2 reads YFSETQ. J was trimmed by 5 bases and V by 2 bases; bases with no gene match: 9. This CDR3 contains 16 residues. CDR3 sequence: CASSLADRGDLTEAFF. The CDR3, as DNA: TGCGCCAGCAGCTTAGCGGACAGGGGGGATCTAACTGAAGCTTTCTTT.

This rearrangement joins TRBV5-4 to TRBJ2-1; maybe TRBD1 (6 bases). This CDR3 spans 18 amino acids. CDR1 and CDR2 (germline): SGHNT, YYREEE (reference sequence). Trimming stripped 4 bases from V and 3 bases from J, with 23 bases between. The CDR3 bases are TGTGCCAGCAGCACCCGAACACCACAGGGACACCGCTACAATGAGCAGTTCTTC. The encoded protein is CASSTRTPQGHRYNEQFF.

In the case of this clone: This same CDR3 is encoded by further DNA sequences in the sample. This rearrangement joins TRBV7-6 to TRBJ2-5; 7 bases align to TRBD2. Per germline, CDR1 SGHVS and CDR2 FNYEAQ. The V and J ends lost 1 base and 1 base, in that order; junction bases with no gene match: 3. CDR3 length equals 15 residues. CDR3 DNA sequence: TGTGCCAGCAGCTTAGTGGGGGGGGGCCAAGAGACCCAGTACTTC. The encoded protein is CASSLVGGGQETQYF.

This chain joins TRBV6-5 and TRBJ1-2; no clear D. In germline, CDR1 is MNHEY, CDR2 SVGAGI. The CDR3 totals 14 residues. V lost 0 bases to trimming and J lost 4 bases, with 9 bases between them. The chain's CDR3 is CASSYSGIFYGYTF. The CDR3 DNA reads TGTGCCAGCAGTTACTCCGGTATCTTCTATGGCTACACCTTC.

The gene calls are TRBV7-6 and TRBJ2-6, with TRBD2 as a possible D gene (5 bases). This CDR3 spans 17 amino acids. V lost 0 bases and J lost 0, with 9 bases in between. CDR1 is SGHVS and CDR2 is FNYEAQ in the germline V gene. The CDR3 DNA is TGTGCCAGCAGCTTAGCGACGGGGAGCTCTGGGGCCAACGTCCTGACTTTC. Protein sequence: CASSLATGSSGANVLTF.

For the CDR3, the DNA is TGTGCCAGCAGACAGGCCACCATGAACACTGAAGCTTTCTTT. Translated: CASRQATMNTEAFF. This sequence joins TRBV27 and TRBJ1-1; maybe TRBD1 (5 bases). There are 14 residues in the CDR3. Germline CDR1 MNHEY, CDR2 SMNVEV (reference sequence). The V end lost 6 bases, the J end lost 0 bases, and 11 bases lay between the germline ends.

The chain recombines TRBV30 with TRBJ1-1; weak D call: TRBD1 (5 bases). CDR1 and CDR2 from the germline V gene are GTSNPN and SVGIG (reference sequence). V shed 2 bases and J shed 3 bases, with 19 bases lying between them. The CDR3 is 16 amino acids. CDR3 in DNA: TGTGCCTGGAGTAGCCGTAGGGGCATACCGGACACTGAAGCTTTCTTT. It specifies CAWSSRRGIPDTEAFF.

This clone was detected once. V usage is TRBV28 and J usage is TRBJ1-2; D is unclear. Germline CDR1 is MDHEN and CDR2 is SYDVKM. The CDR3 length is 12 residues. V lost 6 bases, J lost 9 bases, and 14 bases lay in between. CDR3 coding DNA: TGTGCCAGCAGCCACCCCAGGCATCGCTACACCTTC. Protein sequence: CASSHPRHRYTF.

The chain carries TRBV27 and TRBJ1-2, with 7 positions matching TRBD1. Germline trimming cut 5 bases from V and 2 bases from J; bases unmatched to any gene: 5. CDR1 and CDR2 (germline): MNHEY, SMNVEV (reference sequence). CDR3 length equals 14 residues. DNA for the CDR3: TGTGCCAGCAGTGGTAGACAGGGAAACTATGGCTACACCTTC. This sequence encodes CASSGRQGNYGYTF.

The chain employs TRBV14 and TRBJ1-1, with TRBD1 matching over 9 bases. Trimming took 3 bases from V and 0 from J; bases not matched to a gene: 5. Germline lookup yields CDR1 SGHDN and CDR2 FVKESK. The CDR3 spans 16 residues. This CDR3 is CASSQGTGSMNTEAFF. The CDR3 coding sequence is TGTGCCAGCAGCCAGGGGACAGGGTCCATGAACACTGAAGCTTTCTTT.

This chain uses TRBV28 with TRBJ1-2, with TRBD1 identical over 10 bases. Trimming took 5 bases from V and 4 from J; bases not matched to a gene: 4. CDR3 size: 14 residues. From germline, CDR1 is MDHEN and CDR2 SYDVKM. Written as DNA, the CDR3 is TGTGCCAGCAGTGACAGGGGGCGCATCTATGGCTACACCTTC. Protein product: CASSDRGRIYGYTF.

DNA of the CDR3: TGTGCCAGCAGCCAAAGAGGTTACCCCCCCGCCGAGCAGTACTTC. This sequence encodes CASSQRGYPPAEQYF. The rearrangement joins TRBV14 to TRBJ2-7, with no clear D. Germline V gene data show CDR1 as SGHDN and CDR2 as FVKESK. The CDR3 contains 15 residues. V lost 2 bases and J 6 bases, leaving 17 bases between the germline ends.